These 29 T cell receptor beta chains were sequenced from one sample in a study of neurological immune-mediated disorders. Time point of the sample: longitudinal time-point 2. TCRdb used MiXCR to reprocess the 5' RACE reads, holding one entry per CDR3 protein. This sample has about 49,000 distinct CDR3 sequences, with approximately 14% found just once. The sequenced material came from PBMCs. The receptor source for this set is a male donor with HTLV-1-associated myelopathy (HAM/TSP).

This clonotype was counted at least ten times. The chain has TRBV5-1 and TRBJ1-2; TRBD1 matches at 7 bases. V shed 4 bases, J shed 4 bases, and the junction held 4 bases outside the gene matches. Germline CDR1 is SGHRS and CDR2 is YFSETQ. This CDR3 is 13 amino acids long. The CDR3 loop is CASSLRDSYGYTF. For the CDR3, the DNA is TGCGCCAGCAGCCTCCGGGACAGCTATGGCTACACCTTC.

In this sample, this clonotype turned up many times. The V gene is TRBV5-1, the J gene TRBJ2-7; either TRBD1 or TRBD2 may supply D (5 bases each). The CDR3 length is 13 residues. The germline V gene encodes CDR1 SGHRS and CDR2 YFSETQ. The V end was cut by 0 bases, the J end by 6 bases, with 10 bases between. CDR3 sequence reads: CASSLGGAGEQYF. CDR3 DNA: TGCGCCAGCAGCTTGGGAGGGGCCGGCGAGCAGTACTTC. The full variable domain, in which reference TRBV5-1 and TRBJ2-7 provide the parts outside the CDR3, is KAGVTQTPRYLIKTRGQQVTLSCSPISGHRSVSWYQQTPGQGLQFLFEYFSETQRNKGNFPGRFSGRQFSNSRSEMNVSTLELGDSALYLCASSLGGAGEQYFGPGTRLTVT.

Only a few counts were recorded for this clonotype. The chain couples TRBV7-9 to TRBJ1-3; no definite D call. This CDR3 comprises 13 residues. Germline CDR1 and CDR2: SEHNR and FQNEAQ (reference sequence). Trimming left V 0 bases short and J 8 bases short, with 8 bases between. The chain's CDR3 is CASSLAFTDTIYF. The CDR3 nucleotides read TGTGCCAGCAGCTTAGCGTTCACGGACACCATATATTTT.

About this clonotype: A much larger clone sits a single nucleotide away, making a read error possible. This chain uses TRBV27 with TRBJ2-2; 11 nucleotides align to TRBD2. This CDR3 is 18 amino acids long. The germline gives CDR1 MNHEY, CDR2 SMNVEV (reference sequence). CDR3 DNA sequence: TGTGCCAGCAGTTTATTTGGGACTAGCGGCTTCAACACCGGGGAGCTGCTTTTT. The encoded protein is CASSLFGTSGFNTGELLF.

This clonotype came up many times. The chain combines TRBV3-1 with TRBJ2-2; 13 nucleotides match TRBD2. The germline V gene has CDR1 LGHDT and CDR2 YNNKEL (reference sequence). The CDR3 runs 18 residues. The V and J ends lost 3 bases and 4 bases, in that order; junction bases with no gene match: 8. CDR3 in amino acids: CASSHLATSGGFTGELFF. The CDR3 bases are TGTGCCAGCAGCCACTTGGCGACTAGCGGGGGGTTCACCGGGGAGCTGTTTTTT.

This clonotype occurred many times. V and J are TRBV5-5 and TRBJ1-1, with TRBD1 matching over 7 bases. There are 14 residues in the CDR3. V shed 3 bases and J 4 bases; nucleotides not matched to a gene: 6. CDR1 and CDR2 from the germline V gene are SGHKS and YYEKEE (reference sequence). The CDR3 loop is CASSSRQGVTEAFF. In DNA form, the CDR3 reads TGTGCCAGCAGCTCTCGACAGGGCGTCACTGAAGCTTTCTTT.

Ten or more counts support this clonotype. The DNA for the CDR3 is TGCGCCAGCAGCTTCCAGGGAGGCAATCAGCCCCAGCATTTT. This gives the protein CASSFQGGNQPQHF. The chain has TRBV5-1 and TRBJ1-5; TRBD1 might be the D (5 bases). Germline CDR1 and CDR2: SGHRS and YFSETQ. This CDR3 contains 14 residues. Trimming removed 2 bases at V and 2 bases at J, with 8 bases between.

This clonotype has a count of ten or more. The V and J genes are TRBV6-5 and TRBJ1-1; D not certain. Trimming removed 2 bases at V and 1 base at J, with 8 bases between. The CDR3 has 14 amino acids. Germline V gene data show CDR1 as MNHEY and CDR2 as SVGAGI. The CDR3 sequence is CASSYRWPNTEAFF. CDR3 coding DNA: TGTGCCAGCAGTTACCGCTGGCCGAACACTGAAGCTTTCTTT.

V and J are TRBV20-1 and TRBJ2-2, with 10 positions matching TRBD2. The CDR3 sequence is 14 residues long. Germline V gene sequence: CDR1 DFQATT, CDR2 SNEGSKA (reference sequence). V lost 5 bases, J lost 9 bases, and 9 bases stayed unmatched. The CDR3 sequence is CSASRRAGGRELFF. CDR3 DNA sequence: TGCAGTGCTTCACGACGAGCGGGGGGGCGGGAGCTGTTTTTT.

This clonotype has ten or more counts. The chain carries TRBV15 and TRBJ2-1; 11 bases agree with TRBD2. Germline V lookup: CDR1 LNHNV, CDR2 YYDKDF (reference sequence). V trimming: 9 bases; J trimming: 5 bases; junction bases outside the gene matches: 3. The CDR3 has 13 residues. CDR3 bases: TGTGCCACAGGGACTAGCGGTCACAATGAGCAGTTCTTC. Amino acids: CATGTSGHNEQFF.

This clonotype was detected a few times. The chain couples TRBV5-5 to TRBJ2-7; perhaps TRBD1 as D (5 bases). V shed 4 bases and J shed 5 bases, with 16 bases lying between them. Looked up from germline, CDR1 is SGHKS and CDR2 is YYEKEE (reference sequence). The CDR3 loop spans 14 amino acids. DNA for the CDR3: TGTGCCAGCAGCCGAGGCAGGGAAATCGACGAGCAGTACTTC. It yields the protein CASSRGREIDEQYF.

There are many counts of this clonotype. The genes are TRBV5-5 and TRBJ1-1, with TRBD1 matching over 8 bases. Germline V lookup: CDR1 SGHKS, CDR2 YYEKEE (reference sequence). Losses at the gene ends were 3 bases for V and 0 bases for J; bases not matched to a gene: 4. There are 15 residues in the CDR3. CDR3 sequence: CASSWGDRLNTEAFF. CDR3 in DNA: TGTGCCAGCAGCTGGGGGGACAGGCTGAACACTGAAGCTTTCTTT.

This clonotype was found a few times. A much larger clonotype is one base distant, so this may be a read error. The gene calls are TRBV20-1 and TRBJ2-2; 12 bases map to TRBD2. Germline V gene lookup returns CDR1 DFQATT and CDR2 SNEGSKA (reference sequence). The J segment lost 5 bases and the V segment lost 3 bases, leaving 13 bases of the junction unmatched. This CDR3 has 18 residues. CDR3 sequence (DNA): TGCAGTGCTAGTCCCCTACGGCTAGCGGGGGGGTGTACCGGGGAGCTGTTTTTT. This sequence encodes CSASPLRLAGGCTGELFF.

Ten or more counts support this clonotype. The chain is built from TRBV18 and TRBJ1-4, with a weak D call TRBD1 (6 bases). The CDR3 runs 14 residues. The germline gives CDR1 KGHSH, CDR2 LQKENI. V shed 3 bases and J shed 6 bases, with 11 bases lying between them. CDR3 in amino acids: CASSPTGLHEKLFF. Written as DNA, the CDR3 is TGTGCCAGCTCACCCACAGGGTTGCATGAAAAACTGTTTTTT.

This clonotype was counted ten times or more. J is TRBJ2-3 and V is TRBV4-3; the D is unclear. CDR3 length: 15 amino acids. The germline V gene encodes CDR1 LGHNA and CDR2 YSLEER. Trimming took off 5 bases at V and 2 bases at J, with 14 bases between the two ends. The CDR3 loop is CASSSHRRFTDTQYF. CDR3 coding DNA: TGCGCCAGCAGCTCACACCGGCGTTTCACAGATACGCAGTATTTT.

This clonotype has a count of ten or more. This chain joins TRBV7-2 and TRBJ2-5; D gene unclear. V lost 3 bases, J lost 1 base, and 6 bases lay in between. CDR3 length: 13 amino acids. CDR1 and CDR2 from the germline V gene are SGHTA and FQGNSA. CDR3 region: CASSLTVQETQYF. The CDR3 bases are TGTGCCAGCAGCTTGACGGTCCAAGAGACCCAGTACTTC. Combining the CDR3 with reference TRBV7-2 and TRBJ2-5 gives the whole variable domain GAGVSQSPSNKVTEKGKDVELRCDPISGHTALYWYRQSLGQGLEFLIYFQGNSAPDKSGLPSDRFSAERTGGSVSTLTIQRTQQEDSAVYLCASSLTVQETQYFGPGTRLLVL.

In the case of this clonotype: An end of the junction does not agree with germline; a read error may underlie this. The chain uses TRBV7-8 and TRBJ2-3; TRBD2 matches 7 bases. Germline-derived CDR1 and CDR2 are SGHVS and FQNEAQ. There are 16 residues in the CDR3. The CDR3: CVSSSSGGGPRDTQYF. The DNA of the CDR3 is TGTGTCAGCAGCTCGTCTGGGGGGGGTCCCCGGGATACGCAGTATTTT.

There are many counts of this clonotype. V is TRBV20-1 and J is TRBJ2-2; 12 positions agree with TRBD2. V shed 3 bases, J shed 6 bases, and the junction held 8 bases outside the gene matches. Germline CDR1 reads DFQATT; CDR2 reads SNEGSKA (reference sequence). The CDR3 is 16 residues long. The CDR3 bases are TGCAGTGCTAGGCCTAGCGGGGGGGCAACGGCCGGGGAGCTGTTTTTT. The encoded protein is CSARPSGGATAGELFF.

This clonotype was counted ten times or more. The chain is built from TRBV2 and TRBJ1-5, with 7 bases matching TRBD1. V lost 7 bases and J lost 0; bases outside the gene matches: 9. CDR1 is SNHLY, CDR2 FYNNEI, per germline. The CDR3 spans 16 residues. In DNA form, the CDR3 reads TGTGCCAGCAACCGGGACAGACCTTATAGCAATCAGCCCCAGCATTTT. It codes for CASNRDRPYSNQPQHF. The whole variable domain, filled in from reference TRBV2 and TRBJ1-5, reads EPEVTQTPSHQVTQMGQEVILRCVPISNHLYFYWYRQILGQKVEFLVSFYNNEISEKSEIFDDQFSVERPDGSNFTLKIRSTKLEDSAMYFCASNRDRPYSNQPQHFGDGTRLSIL.

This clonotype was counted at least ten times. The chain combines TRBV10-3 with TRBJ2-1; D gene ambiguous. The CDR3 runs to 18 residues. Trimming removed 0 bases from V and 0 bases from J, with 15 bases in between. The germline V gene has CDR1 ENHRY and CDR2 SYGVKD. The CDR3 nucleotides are TGTGCCATCAGTGAGTCGAGACTGGGGAAAGGCTCCTACAATGAGCAGTTCTTC. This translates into CAISESRLGKGSYNEQFF.

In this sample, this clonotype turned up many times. CDR3 loop: CASSYVPQINTEAFF. CDR3 nucleotide sequence: TGTGCCAGCAGTTACGTCCCACAGATAAACACTGAAGCTTTCTTT. The V gene is TRBV6-5, the J gene TRBJ1-1; D call uncertain. This CDR3 contains 15 residues. The V gene's germline CDR1 is MNHEY and CDR2 SVGAGI. Trimming shortened V by 2 bases and J by 2 bases, and 12 bases separated the two germline ends.

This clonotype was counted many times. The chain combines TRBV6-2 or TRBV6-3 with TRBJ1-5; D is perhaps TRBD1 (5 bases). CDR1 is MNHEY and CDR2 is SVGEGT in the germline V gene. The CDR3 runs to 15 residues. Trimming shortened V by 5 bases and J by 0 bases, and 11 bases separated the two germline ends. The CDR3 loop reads CASSAGAHSNQPQHF. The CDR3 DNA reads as TGTGCCAGCAGTGCCGGGGCCCATAGCAATCAGCCCCAGCATTTT.

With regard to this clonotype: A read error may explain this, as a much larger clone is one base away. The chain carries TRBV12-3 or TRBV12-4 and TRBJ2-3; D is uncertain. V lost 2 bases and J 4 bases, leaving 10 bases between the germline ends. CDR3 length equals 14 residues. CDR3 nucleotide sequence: TGTGCCAGCAGTTTACTGGCAGTCCCAGATACGCAGTATTTT. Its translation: CASSLLAVPDTQYF.

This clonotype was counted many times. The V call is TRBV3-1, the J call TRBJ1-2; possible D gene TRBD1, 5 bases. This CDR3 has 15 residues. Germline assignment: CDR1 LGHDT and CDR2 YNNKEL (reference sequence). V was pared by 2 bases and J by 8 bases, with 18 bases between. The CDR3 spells CASSQHGTGLGGYTF. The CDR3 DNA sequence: TGTGCCAGCAGCCAACACGGGACGGGCCTAGGAGGCTACACCTTC.

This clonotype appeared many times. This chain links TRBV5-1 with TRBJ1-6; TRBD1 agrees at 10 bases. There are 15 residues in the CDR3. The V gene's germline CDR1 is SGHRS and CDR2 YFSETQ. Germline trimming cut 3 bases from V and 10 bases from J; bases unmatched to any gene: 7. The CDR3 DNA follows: TGCGCCAGCAGCTGGGGACAGGGGTTGTCGTCACCCCTCCACTTT. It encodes CASSWGQGLSSPLHF.

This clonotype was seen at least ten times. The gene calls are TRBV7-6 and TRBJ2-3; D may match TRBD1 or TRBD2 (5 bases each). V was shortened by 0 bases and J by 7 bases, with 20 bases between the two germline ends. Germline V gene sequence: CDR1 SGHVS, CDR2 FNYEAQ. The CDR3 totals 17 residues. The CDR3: CASSLAGAGLAKNTQYF. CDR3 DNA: TGTGCCAGCAGCTTAGCTGGGGCTGGGCTAGCTAAGAATACGCAGTATTTT.

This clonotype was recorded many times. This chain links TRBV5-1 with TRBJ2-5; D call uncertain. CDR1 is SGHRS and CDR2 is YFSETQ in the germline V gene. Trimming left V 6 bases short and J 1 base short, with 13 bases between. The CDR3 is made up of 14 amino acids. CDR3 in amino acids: CASTRWAPQETQYF. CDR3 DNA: TGCGCCAGCACCCGATGGGCCCCCCAAGAGACCCAGTACTTC.

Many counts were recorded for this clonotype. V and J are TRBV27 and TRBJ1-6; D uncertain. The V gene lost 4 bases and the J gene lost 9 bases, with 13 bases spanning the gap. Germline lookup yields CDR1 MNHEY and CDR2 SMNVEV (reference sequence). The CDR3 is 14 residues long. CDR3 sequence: CASSSSVGPSPLHF. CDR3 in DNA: TGTGCCAGCAGTTCCTCAGTGGGTCCTTCACCCCTCCACTTT.

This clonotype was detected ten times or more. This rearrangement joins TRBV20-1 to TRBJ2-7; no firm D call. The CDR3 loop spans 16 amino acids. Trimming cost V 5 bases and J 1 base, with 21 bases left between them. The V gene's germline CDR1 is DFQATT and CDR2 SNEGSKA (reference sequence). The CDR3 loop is CSAVGWAAQNSYEQYF. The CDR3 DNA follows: TGCAGTGCTGTCGGTTGGGCGGCGCAAAATTCCTACGAGCAGTACTTC.